The clone carrying this TCR beta chain is termed medium-sized. This specimen belongs to a study of glioma-infiltrating T cells. Amplification of TCR alpha and beta CDR3 regions from RNA used iRepertoire nested multiplex PCR. TCRdb passed the multiplex PCR reads through MiXCR, listing each CDR3 protein once. This sample has some 5,800 distinct CDR3 sequences, with about 28% found just once. Germline CDR1 and CDR2: DFQATT and SNEGSKA (reference sequence). The ends were cut back, 6 bases at V and 5 bases at J, with 16 bases in the middle. The CDR3 sequence is 13 residues long. The sample taken for sequencing was glioma tissue, nonneoplastic brain tissue, or PBMCs (not recorded which). This TCR derives from a human donor with low-grade glioma or glioblastoma, undergoing nonglioma brain surgery, or in good health (not recorded which). The chain uses TRBV20-1 and TRBJ2-5; D may match TRBD1 or TRBD2 (6 bases each). In DNA form, the CDR3 reads TGCAGTGCCAGGGTTGGGGGGCGCGAGACCCAGTACTTC. Encoded protein: CSARVGGRETQYF.